This T cell receptor (beta chain) was sequenced during a study of blood T cell repertoires in COVID-19 (dated by TCRdb to about 2020). Looking at the study overall: Collaborator samples came from the United States, Italy and Spain and covered acute and convalescent phases of COVID-19. The material from the prospective study consisted of cDNA or gDNA derived from T cells, B-cell-depleted T cells, or PBMCs. Sample metadata almost always included a de-identified subject ID, COVID-19 status, age in years and sex. The repertoires were released in a freely available public database meant as a resource for research on the immune response to SARS-CoV-2. The dataset comprised deeply sampled blood TCRbeta repertoires from subjects exposed to, actively infected with, or recovered from COVID-19. Where available, HLA class I and class II types were taken from metadata supplied by the sample provider and were not determined by assay-based typing. Samples came from the ongoing ImmuneRACE study (first 160 participants) plus 1,254 subjects from 6 global collaborators.

This clone was seen a few times. Its recognized antigen is unknown. No much larger clone exists at a distance of one base, and base qualities are not known. Each collaborating institution followed its own protocols to collect whole blood in K2EDTA tubes. Collaborator samples were shipped for TCRbeta analysis as frozen whole blood, isolated PBMCs, or DNA extracted from either sample type. The germline V gene provides CDR1 SGHTA and CDR2 FQGNSA. The CDR3 spans 15 residues, from the cysteine through the phenylalanine. The kept DNA is CDR3 alone, 45 bases in frame from the first base. The V and J ends are trimmed by 2 bases and 11 bases, leaving 22 bases between them. TCRbeta CDR3 regions were amplified from genomic DNA using the immunoSEQ Assay, a bias-controlled multiplex PCR. On the authors' methods: The number of nucleated cells in each sample was estimated by amplification of reference gene primers within the assay. To quantify the absolute abundance of each unique TCRbeta CDR3 rearrangement, sequence reads were collapsed and filtered. For each sample, productive Simpson clonality was calculated as the square root of Simpson's diversity index over productive rearrangements. As stored in TCRdb, this immuneACCESS dataset retains in-frame rearrangements with V and J assigned. A fraction of the clones does not appear; measured against another copy, unresolved V genes explain less than half of the discrepancy, and the remainder lacks a known reason. V, J and clone size derive from that table, while D and trimming were established from the DNA sequence. The table for this sample lists about 260,000 clones; approximately 85% of them were counted only once. The top ten constitute about 0.64% of the sample.

The study at large found these results: The amount of clinical and demographic metadata varied by source and participant and was provided uncurated.

The material sequenced was peripheral blood. The chain employs TRBV7-2 and TRBJ2-7; TRBD2 could be the D gene, as 6 bases match. The origin of this receptor is a human donor in a cohort sampled during active COVID-19. The DNA sequence is TGTGCCAGCAGCTTATACCGGGACGGGGGTTCGGTGAAGTACTTC. The encoded protein is CASSLYRDGGSVKYF. The full variable domain, with segments outside the CDR3 supplied by the reference TRBV7-2 and TRBJ2-7 proteins, appears as GAGVSQSPSNKVTEKGKDVELRCDPISGHTALYWYRQSLGQGLEFLIYFQGNSAPDKSGLPSDRFSAERTGGSVSTLTIQRTQQEDSAVYLCASSLYRDGGSVKYFGPGTRLTVT.